This T cell receptor beta chain was documented in a study of T cells in Graves' hyperthyroidism and ophthalmopathy (dated by TCRdb to between 2019 and 2020). As for the study more broadly: Peripheral blood was sampled at the time of initial diagnosis, prior to any treatment. Whether ophthalmopathy could be predicted prospectively was tested in an independent validation cohort made up of under 20 hyperthyroidism patients plus 17 patients who later progressed to ophthalmopathy. The study also compared thyroid tissue and blood T-cell repertoires from roughly 6 Graves' hyperthyroidism patients. After sampling, hyperthyroidism patients received methimazole starting at 30 mg daily, and ophthalmopathy patients received high-dose intravenous methylprednisolone. To identify TCR V-J signatures that set the groups apart, the researchers used a discovery cohort of 90 to 100 patients, made up of around 40 with Graves' ophthalmopathy and about 59 with stable Graves' hyperthyroidism. The 100 or so discovery patients were divided at random into training and test sets in a 7:3 ratio. TCR Vbeta CDR3 sequencing of roughly 140 peripheral blood samples (under 45 ophthalmopathy, roughly 74 hyperthyroidism and approximately 17 progressor patients) is reported in the paper. Overall study results and their limits: In cross-validation, a model built on a 13 V-J signature told ophthalmopathy apart from stable hyperthyroidism with 85% to 90% sensitivity and approximately 84% specificity, and in testing the same model reached 80%/75%. Most expanded thyroid clonotypes (frequency above 0.001) were also detected in blood, suggesting blood repertoires may reflect thyroid immune responses. In validation, the model predicted progression to ophthalmopathy with just under 71% sensitivity and roughly 75% specificity, a median of about six months before onset. No statistical method was used to fix the sample size in advance, and group allocation was not hidden from the investigators.

The TCR beta CDR3 regions were amplified from RNA transcripts. The first round of RT-PCR for the TCR CDR3 was performed with the HTBI primer set and the Qiagen OneStep RT-PCR kit. A second multiplex PCR round built the libraries, followed by size selection and purification. Sequencing of the libraries was done on an Illumina HiSeq2000 using paired-end 100 bp reads. The authors' pipeline ran thus. Raw data were processed with SOAPnuke, discarding reads with adapters, uncalled bases, mean Phred below 15, or no exact constant-primer or identifier match. COPE v1.2.5 was used to merge the high-quality paired reads, and each unique nucleotide sequence was defined as a clonotype. MiTCR v1.1 was used to align clonotypes to the IMGT TRBV, TRBD and TRBJ reference segments. The analysis included only V-J combinations with a frequency above 0.0001, which together covered roughly 99% of the repertoires. A TCS score was defined as the ratio between F50 (clonal expansion) and ExV (chaos), using BLOSUM62-based TCRdist between CDR3 peptides within each V-J. Welch's t-statistics and random forest reduced several hundred V-J features to some 14, which were used in a naive Bayes classifier (R e1071). TCRdb reworked the public reads: Q25 trimming with fastp, MiXCR clone assembly, productive beta chains retained. Here each entry gathers all rows of one CDR3 protein and keeps the most common genes and DNA. TCRdb's processing, not the study's, gives the V and J calls here. The sample table holds some 300,000 distinct CDR3 sequences, of which approximately 13% were seen once. The ten largest clonotypes hold 7.9% of the sample.

Stable Graves' hyperthyroidism was defined as no progression to ophthalmopathy during 18 months of follow-up. Hyperthyroidism patients were newly diagnosed, with disease duration under 2 months, and aged 18 to 65 years. Patients with uncontrolled infections, other autoimmune diseases, pregnancy or lactation were excluded. Diagnoses were based on clinical symptoms, serum thyroxine and TRAb, thyroid ultrasound and orbital computed tomography. PBMCs were separated from 10 ml of fresh peripheral blood using Ficoll-Paque density gradient centrifugation. Total RNA was extracted with Trizol reagent, and quality was checked on an Agilent 2100 Bioanalyzer. Between the V and J ends, shortened by 1 base and 4 bases respectively, the junction contains 12 bases. In the germline V gene, CDR1 corresponds to SNHLY and CDR2 to FYNNEI. The CDR3 sequence holds 15 residues, the cysteine and phenylalanine included. Just the 45-base CDR3 DNA is kept, in frame starting at base 1.

This clonotype was found a few times. It has no known antigen specificity. The sample holds no much larger clone one base away, and base qualities are not on file. This receptor was taken from a woman aged 40 to 50 with Graves' hyperthyroidism. The chain joins TRBV2 to TRBJ2-3; the D gene assignment is ambiguous. The sample comprised blood. The DNA sequence is given as TGTGCCAGCAGTGAAGAATGGGGTTTGGCAGATACGCAGTATTTT. The translation is CASSEEWGLADTQYF.